The clone carrying this TCR beta chain has just a few counts. Its antigen is as yet unknown. These data originate in a study of cytomegalovirus exposure and HLA in healthy donors. Study-wide context: Among 150 million to 200 million T cells, an earlier analysis found around 100 million unique TCR beta sequences.

Germline CDR1 and CDR2: LGHNT and FRNRAP. V lost 2 bases and J lost 3; bases outside the gene matches: 3. This CDR3 has 15 residues. General study results and limits: An observed cluster of highly shared sequence variants was recorded as a likely sequencing artifact. Cytomegalovirus-associated status was assigned to about 180 TCR beta chains.

Both 60 Vbeta primers and 13 Jbeta primers went into the PCR. The method was immunoSEQ multiplex PCR; TCRdb's version includes in-frame clones alone and lacks a portion of them. The repertoire has 150,000 or so clones, approximately 72% of them found once; the top ten carry about 2.5%. This rearrangement joins TRBV12-5 to TRBJ2-7; 11 nucleotides match TRBD1. This receptor was identified in a human donor in good health. The sequencing sample was made of PBMCs. CDR3 DNA: TGTGCTAGTGGTTTGCGGGACAGGGGGGTCTACGAGCAGTACTTC. This codes for CASGLRDRGVYEQYF.